The rows below give T cell receptor beta chains drawn from one sample of a study of regulatory T cells in long-lasting Graves disease. From the multiplex PCR reads, TCRdb called clonotypes with MiXCR, one entry per CDR3 protein. Of 550,000 to 650,000 distinct CDR3 sequences listed, approximately 16% are singletons. These data were likewise used in another study, on T cells in Graves' hyperthyroidism and ophthalmopathy.

This sample comprised peripheral blood mononuclear cells (PBMCs), obtained at new diagnosis, from a patient treated with antithyroid drugs. These receptors originate from a man aged 18 to 30 with Graves disease. The CDR3 runs from the conserved cysteine through the conserved F or W. The order of the fields is V gene, clone size, J gene, D gene, CDR3 length, CDR3 protein, CDR3 DNA. A D gene is named only where the DNA matches it firmly. Some rows have no size entry. The others give once, few or many, or a class for an expanded clone.

v_gene: TRBV5-1; abundance: .; j_gene: TRBJ2-7; d_gene: TRBD1; len: 14; CDR3aa: CASSLGTGGNEQYF; CDR3nt: TGCGCCAGCAGCTTGGGAACAGGGGGAAACGAGCAGTACTTC
v_gene: TRBV18; abundance: .; j_gene: TRBJ1-3; d_gene: .; len: 15; CDR3aa: CASSPGSASGNTIYF; CDR3nt: TGTGCCAGCTCACCCGGGTCTGCGTCTGGAAACACCATATATTTT
v_gene: TRBV3-1; abundance: .; j_gene: TRBJ2-5; d_gene: TRBD2; len: 17; CDR3aa: CASSQIRLAGFQETQYF; CDR3nt: TGTGCCAGCAGCCAAATTCGGCTAGCGGGTTTCCAAGAGACCCAGTACTTC
v_gene: TRBV29-1; abundance: .; j_gene: TRBJ2-2; d_gene: TRBD2; len: 15; CDR3aa: CSVELAGGITGELFF; CDR3nt: TGCAGCGTTGAACTAGCGGGAGGTATCACCGGGGAGCTGTTTTTT
v_gene: TRBV20-1; abundance: few; j_gene: TRBJ2-1; d_gene: .; len: 14; CDR3aa: CSASPRTRDHEQFF; CDR3nt: TGCAGTGCTAGCCCACGGACCAGGGACCATGAGCAGTTCTTC
v_gene: TRBV6-1; abundance: many; j_gene: TRBJ1-1; d_gene: .; len: 14; CDR3aa: CASSEVGSNTEAFF; CDR3nt: TGTGCCAGCAGTGAAGTCGGCAGTAACACTGAAGCTTTCTTT
v_gene: TRBV30; abundance: many; j_gene: TRBJ2-1; d_gene: TRBD1; len: 14; CDR3aa: CAWNRDRDLDEQFF; CDR3nt: TGTGCCTGGAACCGGGACAGGGATCTAGATGAGCAGTTCTTC
v_gene: TRBV5-1; abundance: .; j_gene: TRBJ2-6; d_gene: .; len: 15; CDR3aa: CASSLASSGANVLTF; CDR3nt: TGCGCCAGCAGCTTGGCCAGCTCTGGGGCCAACGTCCTGACTTTC
v_gene: TRBV4-1; abundance: .; j_gene: TRBJ2-3; d_gene: TRBD1; len: 16; CDR3aa: CASSPYGTGTTDTQYF; CDR3nt: TGCGCCAGCAGCCCCTACGGGACAGGGACCACAGATACGCAGTATTTT
v_gene: TRBV20-1; abundance: few; j_gene: TRBJ2-1; d_gene: TRBD2; len: 15; CDR3aa: CSAYRLAGGGNEQFF; CDR3nt: TGCAGTGCGTATCGACTAGCGGGAGGAGGTAATGAGCAGTTCTTC
v_gene: TRBV3-1; abundance: .; j_gene: TRBJ1-2; d_gene: .; len: 18; CDR3aa: CASSQATLVRTGIDGYTF; CDR3nt: TGTGCCAGCAGCCAAGCTACTTTAGTCCGGACGGGTATCGATGGCTACACCTTC
v_gene: TRBV28; abundance: .; j_gene: TRBJ2-4; d_gene: .; len: 15; CDR3aa: CASSLYSLAKNIQYF; CDR3nt: TGTGCCAGCAGTTTATACAGTTTAGCCAAAAACATTCAGTACTTC
v_gene: TRBV9; abundance: few; j_gene: TRBJ2-2; d_gene: TRBD1; len: 15; CDR3aa: CASSEEGTGPWELFF; CDR3nt: TGTGCCAGCAGCGAAGAGGGGACAGGGCCCTGGGAGCTGTTTTTT
v_gene: TRBV28; abundance: many; j_gene: TRBJ1-2; d_gene: .; len: 13; CDR3aa: CASSHDRYYGYTF; CDR3nt: TGTGCCAGCAGCCACGACAGGTACTATGGCTACACCTTC
v_gene: TRBV6-1; abundance: many; j_gene: TRBJ2-1; d_gene: TRBD1; len: 14; CDR3aa: CASRDRSSYNEQFF; CDR3nt: TGTGCCAGCAGGGACAGGAGCTCCTACAATGAGCAGTTCTTC
v_gene: TRBV27; abundance: many; j_gene: TRBJ2-2; d_gene: .; len: 12; CDR3aa: CASSSLAGELFF; CDR3nt: TGTGCCAGCAGTTCTCTCGCCGGGGAGCTGTTTTTT
v_gene: TRBV30; abundance: many; j_gene: TRBJ1-1; d_gene: .; len: 12; CDR3aa: CAGGQEFTEAFF; CDR3nt: TGTGCCGGTGGGCAGGAGTTCACTGAAGCTTTCTTT
v_gene: TRBV10-1; abundance: few; j_gene: TRBJ2-7; d_gene: TRBD2; len: 14; CDR3aa: CASSEGASGYEQYF; CDR3nt: TGCGCCAGCAGTGAGGGGGCTAGCGGGTACGAGCAGTACTTC
v_gene: TRBV11-2; abundance: many; j_gene: TRBJ2-3; d_gene: .; len: 15; CDR3aa: CASSLTPRTTDTQYF; CDR3nt: TGTGCCAGCAGCTTAACACCCCGTACGACAGATACGCAGTATTTT
v_gene: TRBV2; abundance: many; j_gene: TRBJ2-1; d_gene: .; len: 11; CDR3aa: CASRDAPEQFF; CDR3nt: TGTGCCAGCAGGGATGCTCCTGAGCAGTTCTTC
v_gene: TRBV7-2; abundance: many; j_gene: TRBJ1-2; d_gene: .; len: 12; CDR3aa: CASSSRDGGYTF; CDR3nt: TGTGCCAGCAGCTCCCGGGACGGGGGCTACACCTTC
v_gene: TRBV19; abundance: .; j_gene: TRBJ1-2; d_gene: TRBD1; len: 17; CDR3aa: CASSIDIQTGTHFGYTF; CDR3nt: TGTGCCAGTAGTATAGATATTCAGACAGGGACTCACTTCGGCTACACCTTC
v_gene: TRBV3-1; abundance: .; j_gene: TRBJ2-1; d_gene: TRBD2; len: 13; CDR3aa: CASSRTSSGEQFF; CDR3nt: TGTGCCAGCAGCCGGACTAGTTCGGGTGAGCAGTTCTTC
v_gene: TRBV7-2; abundance: few; j_gene: TRBJ1-2; d_gene: .; len: 12; CDR3aa: CASSFFKMGYTF; CDR3nt: TGTGCCAGCAGCTTTTTTAAAATGGGCTACACCTTC
v_gene: TRBV24-1; abundance: many; j_gene: TRBJ2-7; d_gene: TRBD1; len: 14; CDR3aa: CATSGTGGHHEQYF; CDR3nt: TGTGCCACCAGTGGGACAGGGGGGCACCACGAGCAGTACTTC
v_gene: TRBV5-6; abundance: .; j_gene: TRBJ2-7; d_gene: TRBD1; len: 14; CDR3aa: CASSLVRGRSEQYF; CDR3nt: TGTGCCAGCAGCTTGGTAAGGGGGCGGAGCGAGCAGTACTTC
v_gene: TRBV20-1; abundance: many; j_gene: TRBJ1-2; d_gene: TRBD1; len: 12; CDR3aa: CSAEGADYGYTF; CDR3nt: TGCAGTGCAGAGGGGGCGGACTATGGCTACACCTTC